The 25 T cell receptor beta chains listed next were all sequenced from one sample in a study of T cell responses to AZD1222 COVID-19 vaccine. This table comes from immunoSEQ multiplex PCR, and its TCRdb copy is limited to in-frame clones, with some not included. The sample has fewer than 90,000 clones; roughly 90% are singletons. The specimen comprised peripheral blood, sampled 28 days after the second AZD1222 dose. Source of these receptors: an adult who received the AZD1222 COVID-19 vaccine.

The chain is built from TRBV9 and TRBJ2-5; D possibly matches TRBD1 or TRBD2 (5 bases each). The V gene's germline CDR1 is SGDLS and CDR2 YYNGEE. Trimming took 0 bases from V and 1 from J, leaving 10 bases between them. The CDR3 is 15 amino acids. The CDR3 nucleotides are TGTGCCAGCAGCGTAGCCGGGACGATCCAAGAGACCCAGTACTTC. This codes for CASSVAGTIQETQYF.

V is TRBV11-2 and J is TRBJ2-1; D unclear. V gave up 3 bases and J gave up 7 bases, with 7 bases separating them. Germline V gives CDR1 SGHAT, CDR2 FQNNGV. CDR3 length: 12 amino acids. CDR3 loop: CASSFAANEQFF. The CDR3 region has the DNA TGTGCCAGCAGCTTCGCCGCAAATGAGCAGTTCTTC.

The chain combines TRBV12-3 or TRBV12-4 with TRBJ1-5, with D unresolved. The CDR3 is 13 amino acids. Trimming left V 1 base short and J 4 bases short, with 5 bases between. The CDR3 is CASSLVENQPQHF. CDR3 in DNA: TGTGCCAGCAGTTTAGTAGAAAATCAGCCCCAGCATTTT.

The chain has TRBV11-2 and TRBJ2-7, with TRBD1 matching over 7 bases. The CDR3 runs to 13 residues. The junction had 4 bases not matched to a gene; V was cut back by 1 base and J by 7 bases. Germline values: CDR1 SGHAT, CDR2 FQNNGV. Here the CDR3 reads CASSLGTGDEQYF. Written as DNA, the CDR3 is TGTGCCAGCAGCTTAGGTACAGGGGATGAGCAGTACTTC.

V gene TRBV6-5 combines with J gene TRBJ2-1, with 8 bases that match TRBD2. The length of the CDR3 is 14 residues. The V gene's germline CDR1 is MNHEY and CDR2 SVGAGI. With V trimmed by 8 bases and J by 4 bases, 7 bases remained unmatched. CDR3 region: CASFSTSEYNEQFF. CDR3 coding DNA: TGTGCCAGCTTTTCGACTAGCGAGTACAATGAGCAGTTCTTC.

The CDR3 is CASSLGDRSTGELFF. As DNA, the CDR3 is TGTGCCAGCAGCTTAGGTGACAGGTCTACCGGGGAGCTGTTTTTT. The chain couples TRBV7-2 to TRBJ2-2; perhaps TRBD1 as D (6 bases). This CDR3 region has 15 residues. V was clipped by 1 base and J by 5 bases, with 11 bases between them. The germline V gene encodes CDR1 SGHTA and CDR2 FQGNSA. Looking up the rest from reference TRBV7-2 and TRBJ2-2 gives the full variable domain: GAGVSQSPSNKVTEKGKDVELRCDPISGHTALYWYRQSLGQGLEFLIYFQGNSAPDKSGLPSDRFSAERTGGSVSTLTIQRTQQEDSAVYLCASSLGDRSTGELFFGEGSRLTVL.

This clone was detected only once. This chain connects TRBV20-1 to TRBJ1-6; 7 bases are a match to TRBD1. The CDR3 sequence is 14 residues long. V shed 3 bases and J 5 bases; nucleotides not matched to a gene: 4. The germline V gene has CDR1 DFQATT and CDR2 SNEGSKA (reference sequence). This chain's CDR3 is CSASDRADNSPLHF. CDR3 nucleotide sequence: TGCAGTGCTAGTGACAGGGCCGATAATTCACCCCTCCACTTT.

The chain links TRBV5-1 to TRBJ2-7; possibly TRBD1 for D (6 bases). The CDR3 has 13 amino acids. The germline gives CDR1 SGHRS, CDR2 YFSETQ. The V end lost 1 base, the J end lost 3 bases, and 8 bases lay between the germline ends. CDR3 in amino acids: CASSLQGYYEQYF. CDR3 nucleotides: TGCGCCAGCAGCTTGCAGGGGTACTACGAGCAGTACTTC.

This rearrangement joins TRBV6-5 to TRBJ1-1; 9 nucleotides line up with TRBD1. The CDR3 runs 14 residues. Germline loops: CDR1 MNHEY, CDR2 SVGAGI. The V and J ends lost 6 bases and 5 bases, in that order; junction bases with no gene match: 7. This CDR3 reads CASRPGQGMTEAFF. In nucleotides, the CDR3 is TGTGCCAGCAGGCCCGGACAGGGGATGACTGAAGCTTTCTTT.

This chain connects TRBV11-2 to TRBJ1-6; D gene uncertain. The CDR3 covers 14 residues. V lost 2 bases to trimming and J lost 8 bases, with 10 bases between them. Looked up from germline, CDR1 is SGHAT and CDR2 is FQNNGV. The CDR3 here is CASSLQSTDSPLHF. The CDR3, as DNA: TGTGCCAGCAGCTTACAGAGTACTGATTCACCCCTCCACTTT.

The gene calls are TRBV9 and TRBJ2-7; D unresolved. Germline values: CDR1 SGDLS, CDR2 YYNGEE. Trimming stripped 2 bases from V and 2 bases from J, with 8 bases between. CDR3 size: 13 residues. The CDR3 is CASSVGPAYEQYF. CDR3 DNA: TGTGCCAGCAGCGTGGGTCCCGCCTACGAGCAGTACTTC.

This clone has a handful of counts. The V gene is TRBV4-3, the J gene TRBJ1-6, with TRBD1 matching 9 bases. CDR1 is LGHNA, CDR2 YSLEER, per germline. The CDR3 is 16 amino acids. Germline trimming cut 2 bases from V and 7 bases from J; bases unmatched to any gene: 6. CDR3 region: CASSQNRGRGNSPLHF. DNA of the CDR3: TGCGCCAGCAGCCAAAACAGGGGGCGGGGGAATTCACCCCTCCACTTT.

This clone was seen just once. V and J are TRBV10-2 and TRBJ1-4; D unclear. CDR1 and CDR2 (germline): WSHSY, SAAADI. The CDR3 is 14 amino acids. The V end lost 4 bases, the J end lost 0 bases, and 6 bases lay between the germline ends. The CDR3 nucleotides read TGCGCCAGCAGTGCACAGTCAACTAATGAAAAACTGTTTTTT. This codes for CASSAQSTNEKLFF.

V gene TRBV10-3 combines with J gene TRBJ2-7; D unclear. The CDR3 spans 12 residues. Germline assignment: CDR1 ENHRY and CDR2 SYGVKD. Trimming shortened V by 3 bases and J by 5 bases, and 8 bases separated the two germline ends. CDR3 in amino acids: CAISDEANEQYF. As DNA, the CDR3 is TGTGCCATCAGTGACGAGGCCAACGAGCAGTACTTC.

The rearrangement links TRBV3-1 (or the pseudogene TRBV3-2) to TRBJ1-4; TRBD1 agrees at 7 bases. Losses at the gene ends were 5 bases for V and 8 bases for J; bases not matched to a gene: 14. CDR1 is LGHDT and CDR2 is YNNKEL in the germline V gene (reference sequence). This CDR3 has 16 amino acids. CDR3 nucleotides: TGTGCCAGCAGCTCCGGGACAGCCAACCGGGGCGAAAAACTGTTTTTT. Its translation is CASSSGTANRGEKLFF.

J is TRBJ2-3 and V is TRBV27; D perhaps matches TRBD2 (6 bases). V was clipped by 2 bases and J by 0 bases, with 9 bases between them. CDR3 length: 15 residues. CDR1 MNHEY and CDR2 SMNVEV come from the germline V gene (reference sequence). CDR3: CASSLGGRSTDTQYF. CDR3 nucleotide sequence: TGTGCCAGCAGTTTAGGTGGGAGGAGCACAGATACGCAGTATTTT.

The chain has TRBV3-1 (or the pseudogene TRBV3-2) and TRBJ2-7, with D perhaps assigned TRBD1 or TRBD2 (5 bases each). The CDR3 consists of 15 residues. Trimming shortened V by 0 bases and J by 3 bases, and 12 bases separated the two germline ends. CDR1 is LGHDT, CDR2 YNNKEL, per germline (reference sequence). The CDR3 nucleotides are TGTGCCAGCAGCCAAGAATCCGAGGGGTTCTACGAGCAGTACTTC. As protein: CASSQESEGFYEQYF.

CDR3: CASRTLDEQFF. The CDR3 DNA reads TGTGCCAGCAGGACTCTCGATGAGCAGTTCTTC. This sequence joins TRBV27 and TRBJ2-1; the D is unclear. The CDR3 runs to 11 residues. Germline loops: CDR1 MNHEY, CDR2 SMNVEV (reference sequence). The V end lost 6 bases, the J end lost 8 bases, and 8 bases lay between the germline ends.

The DNA for the CDR3 is TGTGCCAGCAGCTTACTGACAGGGGGCCTCGAGAGCACTGAAGCTTTCTTT. Translating it yields CASSLLTGGLESTEAFF. The chain carries TRBV11-2 and TRBJ1-1, with 10 bases matching TRBD1. The germline CDR1 and CDR2 sequences are SGHAT and FQNNGV. With V trimmed by 2 bases and J by 4 bases, 10 bases remained unmatched. This CDR3 comprises 17 residues. Variable domain in full (rest from reference TRBV11-2 and TRBJ1-1): EAGVAQSPRYKIIEKRQSVAFWCNPISGHATLYWYQQILGQGPKLLIQFQNNGVVDDSQLPKDRFSAERLKGVDSTLKIQPAKLEDSAVYLCASSLLTGGLESTEAFFGQGTRLTVV.

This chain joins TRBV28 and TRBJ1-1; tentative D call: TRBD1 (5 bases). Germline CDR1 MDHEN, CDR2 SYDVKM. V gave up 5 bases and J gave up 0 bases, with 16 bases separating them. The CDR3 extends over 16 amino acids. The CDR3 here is CASSPIWGGMNTEAFF. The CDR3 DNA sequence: TGTGCCAGCAGTCCCATCTGGGGGGGGATGAACACTGAAGCTTTCTTT.

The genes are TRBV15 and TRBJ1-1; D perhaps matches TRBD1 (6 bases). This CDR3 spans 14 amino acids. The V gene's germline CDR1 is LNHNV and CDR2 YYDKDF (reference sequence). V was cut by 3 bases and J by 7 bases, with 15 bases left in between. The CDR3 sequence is CATSRDSLQDEAFF. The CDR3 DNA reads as TGTGCCACCAGCAGGGACAGCCTACAAGATGAAGCTTTCTTT. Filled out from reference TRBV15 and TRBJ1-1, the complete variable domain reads DAMVIQNPRYQVTQFGKPVTLSCSQTLNHNVMYWYQQKSSQAPKLLFHYYDKDFNNEADTPDNFQSRRPNTSFCFLDIRSPGLGDTAMYLCATSRDSLQDEAFFGQGTRLTVV.

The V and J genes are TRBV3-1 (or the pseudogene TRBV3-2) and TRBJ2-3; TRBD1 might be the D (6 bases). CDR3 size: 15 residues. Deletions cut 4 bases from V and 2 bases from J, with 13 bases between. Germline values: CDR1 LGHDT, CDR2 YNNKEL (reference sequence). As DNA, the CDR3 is TGTGCCAGCAGCCGGGGGCCAGATTTCACAGATACGCAGTATTTT. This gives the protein CASSRGPDFTDTQYF.

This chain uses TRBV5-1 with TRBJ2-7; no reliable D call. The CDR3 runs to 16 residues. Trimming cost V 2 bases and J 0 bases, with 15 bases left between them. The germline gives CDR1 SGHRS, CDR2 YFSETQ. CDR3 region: CASSLGPGFRSYEQYF. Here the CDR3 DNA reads TGCGCCAGCAGCTTAGGTCCCGGATTCCGCTCCTACGAGCAGTACTTC.

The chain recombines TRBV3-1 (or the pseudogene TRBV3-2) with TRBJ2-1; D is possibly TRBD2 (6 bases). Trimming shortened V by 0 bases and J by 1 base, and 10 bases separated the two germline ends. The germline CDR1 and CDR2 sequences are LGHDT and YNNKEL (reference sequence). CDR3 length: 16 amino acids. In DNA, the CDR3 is TGTGCCAGCAGCCAAGATCTACGGGAGTCCTACAATGAGCAGTTCTTC. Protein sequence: CASSQDLRESYNEQFF.

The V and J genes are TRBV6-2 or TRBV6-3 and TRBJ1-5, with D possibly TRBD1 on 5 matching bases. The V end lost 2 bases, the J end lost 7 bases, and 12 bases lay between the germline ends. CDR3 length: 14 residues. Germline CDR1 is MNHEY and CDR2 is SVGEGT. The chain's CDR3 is CASSYGPWGQPQHF. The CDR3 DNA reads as TGTGCCAGCAGTTACGGGCCTTGGGGGCAGCCCCAGCATTTT.